These T cell receptor beta chains were read from a single sample in a study of control samples from healthy donors and cancer patients. Generated by immunoSEQ multiplex PCR, the TCRdb table keeps only in-frame clones and is missing some. The table records about 92,000 clones, around 80% of them present only once. What was sequenced was blood. All receptors derive from a woman aged 55 to 70 in good health. Both conserved end residues are part of each CDR3. D genes are given only for firm matches. Clone size is given for some rows only: seen once, a few or many times, or a class if the clone is expanded.

d_call,j_call,clone_size,v_call,cdr3_nt,cdr3_aa
TRBD1,TRBJ1-5,NA,TRBV19,TGTGCCAGTACACCGGGACAGGGGAATCAGCCCCAGCATTTT,CASTPGQGNQPQHF
NA,TRBJ2-2,NA,TRBV7-7,TGTGCCAGCAGCTTAGGTGGAACCGGGGAGCTGTTTTTT,CASSLGGTGELFF
TRBD2,TRBJ2-1,NA,TRBV19,TGTGCCAGTAGTATGACTAGCGGGAGCTACAATGAGCAGTTCTTC,CASSMTSGSYNEQFF
NA,TRBJ1-3,NA,TRBV9,TGTGCCAGCAGCGGGCGGACGGGCTCTGGAAACACCATATATTTT,CASSGRTGSGNTIYF
NA,TRBJ1-3,NA,TRBV29-1,TGCAGCGTTGGGAGCTCTGGAAACACCATATATTTT,CSVGSSGNTIYF
TRBD2,TRBJ2-1,NA,TRBV6-5,TGTGCCAGCAGCCAGACTAGCGGGGGTTACAATGAGCAGTTCTTC,CASSQTSGGYNEQFF
NA,TRBJ2-7,NA,TRBV6-2/TRBV6-3,TGTGCCAGCAGTTACACACAGTACTACGAGCAGTACTTC,CASSYTQYYEQYF
TRBD2,TRBJ2-5,NA,TRBV5-1,TGCGCCAGCAGCTTGGGAGGACTAGCGGGACAAGAGACCCAGTACTTC,CASSLGGLAGQETQYF
NA,TRBJ2-5,NA,TRBV5-6,TGTGCCAGCAGCTTGGGTCCAAACCAAGAGACCCAGTACTTC,CASSLGPNQETQYF
NA,TRBJ1-2,NA,TRBV19,TGTGCCAGTAGTACCCCGCTGGCGGGGGTTGGCTATGGCTACACCTTC,CASSTPLAGVGYGYTF
NA,TRBJ1-1,NA,TRBV27,TGTGCCAGCAGTTTAGTTCCGGTTGTGACGGGGACTGAAGCTTTCTTT,CASSLVPVVTGTEAFF
TRBD2,TRBJ2-3,NA,TRBV5-6,TGTGCCAGCAGCTTGCGGACGACTAGCGGGGGCACAGATACGCAGTATTTT,CASSLRTTSGGTDTQYF
NA,TRBJ2-3,NA,TRBV5-1,TGCGCCAGCAGCTCGGCACCCGAGGGCACAGATACGCAGTATTTT,CASSSAPEGTDTQYF
NA,TRBJ2-3,NA,TRBV29-1,TGCAGCGTTGAAGAGGCCAGGGACACGCAGTATTTT,CSVEEARDTQYF
NA,TRBJ2-7,NA,TRBV6-2/TRBV6-3,TGTGCCAGCAGTACGAGTTACGAGCAGTACTTC,CASSTSYEQYF
TRBD2,TRBJ2-1,NA,TRBV19,TGTGCCAGTAGTATCCTAGCGGGGTACAATGAGCAGTTCTTC,CASSILAGYNEQFF
NA,TRBJ1-5,NA,TRBV27,TGTGCCAGCAGTTTTCGGGGGAGGAGGGGAATCCAGCCCCAGCATTTT,CASSFRGRRGIQPQHF
TRBD2,TRBJ2-1,NA,TRBV6-5,TGTGCCAGTTGTAGCGGGAGAGGCTCCTACAATGAGCAGTTCTTC,CASCSGRGSYNEQFF
TRBD1,TRBJ1-2,NA,TRBV3-1/TRBV3-2,TGTGCCAGCAGCCCCCGGGACAGGGAGCGAGATGGCTACACCTTC,CASSPRDRERDGYTF
NA,TRBJ1-5,NA,TRBV5-8,TGTGCCAGCAGCTTGGTTAGCTTCACGAGCAATCAGCCCCAGCATTTT,CASSLVSFTSNQPQHF
TRBD2,TRBJ2-5,NA,TRBV2,TGTGCCAGCAGCGCGCGGACTAGCGGGAGGAGGGAGACCCAGTACTTC,CASSARTSGRRETQYF
NA,TRBJ1-6,NA,TRBV19,TGTGCCAGTAGTCCCGAGCTGAATTCACCCCTCCACTTT,CASSPELNSPLHF
NA,TRBJ1-2,NA,TRBV11-2,TGTGCCAGCAGCCCAACGTCGGTTTTGTACTATGGCTACACCTTC,CASSPTSVLYYGYTF
TRBD1,TRBJ1-2,NA,TRBV7-9,TGTGCCAGCAGCTTAAGCCGGACAGGGAATGGCTACACCTTC,CASSLSRTGNGYTF
NA,TRBJ1-5,NA,TRBV6-1,TGTGCCAGCAGTGAGTCGGGGCAGCCCCAGCATTTT,CASSESGQPQHF
NA,TRBJ2-7,NA,TRBV10-1,TGCGCCAGCAGTGCGGAGGGGGAGCAGTACTTC,CASSAEGEQYF
NA,TRBJ1-2,few,TRBV4-3,TGCGCCAGCAGCCAAGAATGGCAGGGCCACCGTGGCTACACCTTC,CASSQEWQGHRGYTF